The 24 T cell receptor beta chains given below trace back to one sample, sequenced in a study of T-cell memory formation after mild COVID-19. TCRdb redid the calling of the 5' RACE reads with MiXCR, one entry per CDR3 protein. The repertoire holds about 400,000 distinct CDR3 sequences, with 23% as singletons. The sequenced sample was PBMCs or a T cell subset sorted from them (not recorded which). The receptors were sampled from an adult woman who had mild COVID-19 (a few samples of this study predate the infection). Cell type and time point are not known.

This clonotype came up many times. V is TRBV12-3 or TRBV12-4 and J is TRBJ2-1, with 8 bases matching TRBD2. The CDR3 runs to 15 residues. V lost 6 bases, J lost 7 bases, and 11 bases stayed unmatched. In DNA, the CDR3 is TGTGCCAGCAGGCCTTACGGGGGGGCAGGGAATGAGCAGTTCTTC. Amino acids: CASRPYGGAGNEQFF.

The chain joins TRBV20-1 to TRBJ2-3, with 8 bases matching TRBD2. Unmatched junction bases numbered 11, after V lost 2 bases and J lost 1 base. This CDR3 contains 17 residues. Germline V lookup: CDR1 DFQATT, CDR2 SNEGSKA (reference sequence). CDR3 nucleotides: TGCAGTGCTAGAAAACTCCGGGGGGGCCTGGGCACAGATACGCAGTATTTT. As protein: CSARKLRGGLGTDTQYF.

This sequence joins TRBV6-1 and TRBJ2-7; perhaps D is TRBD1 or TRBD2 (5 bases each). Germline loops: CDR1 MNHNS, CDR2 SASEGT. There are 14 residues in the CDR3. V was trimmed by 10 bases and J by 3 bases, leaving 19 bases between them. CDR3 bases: TGTGCCACCATCAAACCGGGACCTATCTACGAGCAGTACTTC. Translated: CATIKPGPIYEQYF.

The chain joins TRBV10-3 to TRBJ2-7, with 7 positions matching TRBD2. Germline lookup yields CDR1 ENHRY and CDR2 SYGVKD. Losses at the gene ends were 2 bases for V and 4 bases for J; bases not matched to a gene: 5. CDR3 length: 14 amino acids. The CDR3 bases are TGTGCCATCAGTGAGAGGGAGGGCCTTTACGAGCAGTACTTC. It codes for CAISEREGLYEQYF.

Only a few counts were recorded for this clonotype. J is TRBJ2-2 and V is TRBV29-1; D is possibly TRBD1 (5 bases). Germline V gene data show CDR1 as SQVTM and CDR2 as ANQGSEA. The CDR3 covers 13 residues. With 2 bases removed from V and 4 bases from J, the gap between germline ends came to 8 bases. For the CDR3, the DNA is TGCAGCGTTGAAAGGCAGGGCACCGGGGAGCTGTTTTTT. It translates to CSVERQGTGELFF.

The CDR3 DNA follows: TGTGCCAGCAGCTTAATCCCCGGGACATCGGTCGAGCAGTACTTC. This encodes CASSLIPGTSVEQYF. The chain employs TRBV7-6 and TRBJ2-7; weak D call: TRBD1 (6 bases). The germline gives CDR1 SGHVS, CDR2 FNYEAQ. With 2 bases removed from V and 6 bases from J, the gap between germline ends came to 17 bases. The CDR3 has 15 amino acids.

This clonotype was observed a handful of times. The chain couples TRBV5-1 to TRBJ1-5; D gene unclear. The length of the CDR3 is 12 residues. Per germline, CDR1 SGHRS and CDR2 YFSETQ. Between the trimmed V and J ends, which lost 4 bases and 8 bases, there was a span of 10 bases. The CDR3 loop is CASSIFREPQHF. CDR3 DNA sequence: TGCGCCAGCAGCATCTTTAGGGAGCCCCAGCATTTT. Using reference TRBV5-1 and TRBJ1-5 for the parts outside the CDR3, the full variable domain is KAGVTQTPRYLIKTRGQQVTLSCSPISGHRSVSWYQQTPGQGLQFLFEYFSETQRNKGNFPGRFSGRQFSNSRSEMNVSTLELGDSALYLCASSIFREPQHFGDGTRLSIL.

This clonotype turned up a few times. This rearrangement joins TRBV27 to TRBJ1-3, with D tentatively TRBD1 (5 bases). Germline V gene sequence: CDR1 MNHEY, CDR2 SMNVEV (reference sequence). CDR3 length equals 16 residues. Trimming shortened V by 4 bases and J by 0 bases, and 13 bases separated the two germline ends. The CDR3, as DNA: TGTGCCAGCAGTTCCGACAGAGACAGCTCTGGAAACACCATATATTTT. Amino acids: CASSSDRDSSGNTIYF.

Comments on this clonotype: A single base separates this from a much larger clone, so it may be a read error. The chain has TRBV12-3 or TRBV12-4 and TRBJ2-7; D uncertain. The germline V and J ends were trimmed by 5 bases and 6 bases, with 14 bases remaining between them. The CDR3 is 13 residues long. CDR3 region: CASSTHGTAEQYF. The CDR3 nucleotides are TGTGCCAGCAGTACCCACGGCACCGCCGAGCAGTACTTC.

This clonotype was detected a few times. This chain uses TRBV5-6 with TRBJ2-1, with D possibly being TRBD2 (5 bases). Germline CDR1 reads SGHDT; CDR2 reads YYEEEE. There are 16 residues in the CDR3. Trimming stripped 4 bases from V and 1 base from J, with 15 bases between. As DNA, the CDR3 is TGTGCCAGCAGCCCCGGCTCCAGCGGTTCCTACAATGAGCAGTTCTTC. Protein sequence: CASSPGSSGSYNEQFF.

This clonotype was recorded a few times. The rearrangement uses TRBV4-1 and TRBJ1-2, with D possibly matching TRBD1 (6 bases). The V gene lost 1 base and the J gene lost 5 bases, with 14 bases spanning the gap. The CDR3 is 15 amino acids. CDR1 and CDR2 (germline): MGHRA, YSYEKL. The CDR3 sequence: CASSQATGPSYGYTF. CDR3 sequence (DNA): TGCGCCAGCAGCCAAGCCACAGGGCCTAGTTATGGCTACACCTTC.

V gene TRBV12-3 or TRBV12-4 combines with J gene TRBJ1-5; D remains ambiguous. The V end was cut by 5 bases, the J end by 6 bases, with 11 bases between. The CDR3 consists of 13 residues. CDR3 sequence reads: CASSAATSQPQHF. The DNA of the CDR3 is TGTGCCAGCAGTGCCGCGACCAGTCAGCCCCAGCATTTT.

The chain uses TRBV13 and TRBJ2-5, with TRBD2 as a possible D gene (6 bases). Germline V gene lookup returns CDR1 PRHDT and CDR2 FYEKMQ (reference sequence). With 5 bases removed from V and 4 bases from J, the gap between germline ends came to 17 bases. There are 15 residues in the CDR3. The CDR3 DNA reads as TGTGCCAGCAGCCCACCCCGGGAGAGTGGAGAGACCCAGTACTTC. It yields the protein CASSPPRESGETQYF.

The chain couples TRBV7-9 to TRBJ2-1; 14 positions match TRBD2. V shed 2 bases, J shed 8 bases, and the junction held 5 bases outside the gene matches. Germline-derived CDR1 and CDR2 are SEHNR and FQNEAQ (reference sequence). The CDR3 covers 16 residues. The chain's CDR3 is CASSLQGLAGDHEQFF. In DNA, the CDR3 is TGTGCCAGCAGCTTACAGGGACTAGCGGGGGACCATGAGCAGTTCTTC.

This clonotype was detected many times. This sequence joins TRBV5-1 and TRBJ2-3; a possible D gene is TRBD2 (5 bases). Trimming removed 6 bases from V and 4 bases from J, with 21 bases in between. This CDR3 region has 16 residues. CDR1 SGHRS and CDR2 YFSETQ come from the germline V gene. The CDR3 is CASTPMSGWSADTQYF. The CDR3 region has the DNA TGCGCCAGCACCCCCATGTCGGGGTGGTCAGCAGATACGCAGTATTTT.

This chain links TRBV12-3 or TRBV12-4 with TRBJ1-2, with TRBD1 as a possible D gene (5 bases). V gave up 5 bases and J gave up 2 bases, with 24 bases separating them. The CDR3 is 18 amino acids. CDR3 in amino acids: CASSASLDWQGANYGYTF. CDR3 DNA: TGTGCCAGCAGTGCCAGCCTGGATTGGCAGGGCGCCAACTATGGCTACACCTTC.

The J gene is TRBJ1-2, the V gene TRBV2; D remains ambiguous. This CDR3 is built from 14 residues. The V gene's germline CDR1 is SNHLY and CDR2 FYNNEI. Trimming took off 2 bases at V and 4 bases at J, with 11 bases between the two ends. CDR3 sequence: CASSERQKSYGYTF. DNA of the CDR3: TGTGCCAGCAGTGAACGGCAGAAAAGCTATGGCTACACCTTC. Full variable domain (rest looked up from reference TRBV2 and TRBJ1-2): EPEVTQTPSHQVTQMGQEVILRCVPISNHLYFYWYRQILGQKVEFLVSFYNNEISEKSEIFDDQFSVERPDGSNFTLKIRSTKLEDSAMYFCASSERQKSYGYTFGSGTRLTVV.

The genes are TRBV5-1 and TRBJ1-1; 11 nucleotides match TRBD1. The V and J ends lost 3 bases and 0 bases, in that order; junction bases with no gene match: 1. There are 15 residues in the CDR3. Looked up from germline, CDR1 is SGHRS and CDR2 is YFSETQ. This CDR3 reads CASSSGQGVNTEAFF. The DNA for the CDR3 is TGCGCCAGCAGCTCGGGACAGGGGGTGAACACTGAAGCTTTCTTT.

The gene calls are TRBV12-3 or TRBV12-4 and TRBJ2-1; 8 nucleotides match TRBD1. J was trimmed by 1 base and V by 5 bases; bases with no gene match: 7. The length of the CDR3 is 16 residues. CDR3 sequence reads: CASSPRTGSSYNEQFF. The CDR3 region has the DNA TGTGCCAGCAGTCCCCGGACAGGGAGTTCCTACAATGAGCAGTTCTTC.

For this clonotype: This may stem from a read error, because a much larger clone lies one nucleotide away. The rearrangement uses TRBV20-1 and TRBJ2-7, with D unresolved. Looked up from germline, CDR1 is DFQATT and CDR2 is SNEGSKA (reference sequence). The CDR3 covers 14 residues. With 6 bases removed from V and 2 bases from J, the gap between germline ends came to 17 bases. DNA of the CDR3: TGCAGTGCACTCAACCAGGACCGCGCCTACGAGCAGTACTTC. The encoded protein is CSALNQDRAYEQYF.

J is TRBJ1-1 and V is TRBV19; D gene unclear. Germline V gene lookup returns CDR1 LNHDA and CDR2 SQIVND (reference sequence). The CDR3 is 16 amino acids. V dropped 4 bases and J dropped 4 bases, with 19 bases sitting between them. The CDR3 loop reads CASSSPHKGLGTEAFF. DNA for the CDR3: TGTGCCAGTAGTAGCCCTCACAAGGGCCTGGGCACTGAAGCTTTCTTT.

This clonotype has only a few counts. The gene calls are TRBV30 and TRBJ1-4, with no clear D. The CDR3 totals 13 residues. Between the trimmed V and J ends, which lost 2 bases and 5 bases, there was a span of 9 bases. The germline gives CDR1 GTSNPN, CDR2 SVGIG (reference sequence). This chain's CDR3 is CAWSRPENEKLFF. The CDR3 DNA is TGTGCCTGGAGTCGCCCAGAGAATGAAAAACTGTTTTTT.

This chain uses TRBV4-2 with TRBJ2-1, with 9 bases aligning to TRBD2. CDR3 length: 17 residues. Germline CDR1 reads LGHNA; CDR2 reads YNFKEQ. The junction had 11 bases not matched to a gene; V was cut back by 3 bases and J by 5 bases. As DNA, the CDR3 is TGTGCCAGCAGCCATCCATCTCGGACTAGCGTAGACAATGAGCAGTTCTTC. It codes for CASSHPSRTSVDNEQFF.

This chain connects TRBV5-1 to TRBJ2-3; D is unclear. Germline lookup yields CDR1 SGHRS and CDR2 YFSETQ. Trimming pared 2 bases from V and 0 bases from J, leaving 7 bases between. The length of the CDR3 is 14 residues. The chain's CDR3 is CASSFSQSTDTQYF. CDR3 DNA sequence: TGCGCCAGCAGCTTCTCTCAGAGCACAGATACGCAGTATTTT.